This T cell receptor (beta chain) was recovered during a study of cytomegalovirus exposure and HLA in healthy donors. Whole-study findings and limits: Reportedly, cytomegalovirus status was diagnosed with high sensitivity and specificity.

Turning to this clone: Antigen: not known.

Some clones are missing from TCRdb's copy, which holds only in-frame ones; the method was immunoSEQ multiplex PCR. The sample has some 140,000 clones; 80% to 90% are singletons. The material sequenced was PBMCs. This TCR was recovered from a man between 18 and 29 years old in good health and CMV-seropositive.

The chain's CDR3 is CASSSRQGVVNTEAFF. Written as DNA, the CDR3 is TGTGCCAGCAGCTCACGACAGGGGGTGGTGAACACTGAAGCTTTCTTT. The rearrangement uses TRBV11-2 and TRBJ1-1; 9 bases match TRBD1. The CDR3 sequence is 16 residues long. V dropped 4 bases and J dropped 0; count of bases not matched to a gene: 6. CDR1 and CDR2 from the germline V gene are SGHAT and FQNNGV. Filled out from reference TRBV11-2 and TRBJ1-1, the complete variable domain reads EAGVAQSPRYKIIEKRQSVAFWCNPISGHATLYWYQQILGQGPKLLIQFQNNGVVDDSQLPKDRFSAERLKGVDSTLKIQPAKLEDSAVYLCASSSRQGVVNTEAFFGQGTRLTVV.